The clone carrying this T cell receptor beta chain occurred many times. TCRdb re-called the RACE reads with MiXCR, one entry per CDR3 protein. The sample consists of tens of thousands of distinct CDR3 sequences, roughly 9.6% of them appearing once. This sample is drawn from a study of human T cells and chemical hapten exposure. Turning to the study itself: Skin on the upper inner arm, roughly 2 cm by roughly 2 cm in size, was sensitized with 2% DPC. Weekly scalp doses of diphenylcyclopropenone were given to patients during the approximately 26-week study. The study enrolled mostly female patients with alopecia areata, totalis or universalis.

Sample time point: patch test 2, 6 weeks after DPC sensitization. Documented treatment: therapeutic diphenylcyclopropenone sensitization with weekly scalp DPC. Suited to DPC and affected by alopecia, the donors ranged from 18 to 70 years old. Source: whole blood, taken in connection with sensitization to the hapten diphenylcyclopropenone (DPC). The receptor was derived from a man aged 35 to 55 with alopecia areata. Some clones in this sample may be carry-over from other donors' samples.

The DNA for the CDR3 is TGTGCCAGCAGCGTATCCCAGGATACGCAGTATTTT. Translating gives CASSVSQDTQYF. The V call is TRBV9, the J call TRBJ2-3; D is unresolved. Per germline, CDR1 SGDLS and CDR2 YYNGEE. V was clipped by 1 base and J by 6 bases, with 6 bases between them. CDR3 length: 12 amino acids. The full variable domain, in which reference TRBV9 and TRBJ2-3 provide the parts outside the CDR3, is DSGVTQTPKHLITATGQRVTLRCSPRSGDLSVYWYQQSLDQGLQFLIQYYNGEERAKGNILERFSAQQFPDLHSELNLSSLELGDSALYFCASSVSQDTQYFGPGTRLTVL.